This passage covers 20 T cell receptor beta chains from one sample sequenced in a study of cytomegalovirus exposure and HLA in healthy donors. The study ran its PCR with 60 Vbeta and 13 Jbeta primers. Libraries were prepared by immunoSEQ multiplex PCR; TCRdb keeps only in-frame clonotypes and omits some of them. This sample carries 160,000 or so clones, 79% of them seen once, and the ten largest clones take 2% to 2.5%. Sequencing was done on a sample of PBMCs. The receptors were gathered from a man aged 40-49 years in good health and CMV-seronegative.

This clone was found once. This rearrangement joins TRBV18 to TRBJ2-1; the D gene is possibly TRBD1 (6 bases). Germline-derived CDR1 and CDR2 are KGHSH and LQKENI. This CDR3 region has 12 residues. Between the trimmed V and J ends, which lost 6 bases and 6 bases, there was a span of 9 bases. This chain's CDR3 is CASSTGSNEQFF. The DNA of the CDR3 is TGTGCCAGCTCCACAGGGTCCAATGAGCAGTTCTTC.

The V gene is TRBV10-3, the J gene TRBJ2-2, with D possibly matching TRBD1 (6 bases). The CDR3 covers 15 residues. Looked up from germline, CDR1 is ENHRY and CDR2 is SYGVKD. Trimming took off 8 bases at V and 4 bases at J, with 17 bases between the two ends. The CDR3 sequence: CAIAPGQRITGELFF. The CDR3 DNA reads as TGTGCCATCGCACCGGGACAACGAATCACCGGGGAGCTGTTTTTT.

The CDR3 loop reads CASTPGGGGEKLFF. In DNA, the CDR3 is TGTGCCAGTACCCCGGGGGGCGGGGGTGAAAAACTGTTTTTT. This chain uses TRBV7-2 with TRBJ1-4, with D possibly TRBD1 on 6 matching bases. V lost 9 bases and J lost 7, with 18 bases in between. CDR1 SGHTA and CDR2 FQGNSA come from the germline V gene. This CDR3 spans 14 amino acids.

This rearrangement joins TRBV18 to TRBJ1-1; no clear D. CDR1 is KGHSH and CDR2 is LQKENI in the germline V gene. The length of the CDR3 is 12 residues. Trimming stripped 4 bases from V and 2 bases from J, with 5 bases between. CDR3 nucleotide sequence: TGTGCCAGCTCACGAACTAACACTGAAGCTTTCTTT. Translating it yields CASSRTNTEAFF.

The gene calls are TRBV9 and TRBJ1-2; possible D gene TRBD1, 5 bases. V gave up 4 bases and J gave up 6 bases, with 16 bases separating them. The CDR3 has 14 amino acids. CDR1 and CDR2 from the germline V gene are SGDLS and YYNGEE. CDR3 coding DNA: TGTGCCAGCAGCCCCAGGTGGGGGGGTGATGGCTACACCTTC. It specifies CASSPRWGGDGYTF.

The chain recombines TRBV11-2 with TRBJ2-7; 12 positions agree with TRBD2. The CDR3 contains 15 residues. V shed 3 bases, J shed 4 bases, and the junction held 4 bases outside the gene matches. Germline V gene lookup returns CDR1 SGHAT and CDR2 FQNNGV. The CDR3 DNA reads TGTGCCAGCAGCTTGGCCGGGACTAGCGGGTACGAGCAGTACTTC. It codes for CASSLAGTSGYEQYF.

The chain combines TRBV14 with TRBJ2-1, with a weak D call TRBD2 (6 bases). This CDR3 spans 13 amino acids. CDR1 is SGHDN and CDR2 is FVKESK in the germline V gene. V was cut by 5 bases and J by 10 bases, with 15 bases left in between. The CDR3 loop is CASSTLGLGEQFF. As DNA, the CDR3 is TGTGCCAGCAGCACCTTGGGACTTGGGGAGCAGTTCTTC.

The V gene is TRBV19, the J gene TRBJ1-5; TRBD1 aligns across 9 bases. This CDR3 has 14 residues. Trimming removed 7 bases from V and 4 bases from J; junction bases left unmatched: 5. The germline V gene has CDR1 LNHDA and CDR2 SQIVND (reference sequence). The chain's CDR3 is CASTPGTGNQPQHF. The CDR3 DNA reads TGTGCCAGTACCCCCGGGACAGGGAATCAGCCCCAGCATTTT.

This clone showed up just a few times. The chain couples TRBV5-4 to TRBJ2-2; 8 bases are a match to TRBD2. The CDR3 length is 15 residues. Germline V gives CDR1 SGHNT, CDR2 YYREEE (reference sequence). The trim removed 1 base at V and 5 bases at J, leaving 4 bases unmatched. CDR3 in amino acids: CASSLPGGPTGELFF. The CDR3 coding sequence is TGTGCCAGCAGCTTGCCGGGAGGGCCGACCGGGGAGCTGTTTTTT.

This clone was recorded only once. The chain uses TRBV30 and TRBJ2-7, with TRBD1 matching over 9 bases. V shed 4 bases, J shed 1 base, and the junction held 5 bases outside the gene matches. Germline V gene data show CDR1 as GTSNPN and CDR2 as SVGIG (reference sequence). This CDR3 is built from 14 residues. CDR3: CAWTLDRGSYEQYF. As DNA, the CDR3 is TGTGCCTGGACCCTGGACAGGGGTTCCTACGAGCAGTACTTC. Full variable domain (rest looked up from reference TRBV30 and TRBJ2-7): SQTIHQWPATLVQPVGSPLSLECTVEGTSNPNLYWYRQAAGRGLQLLFYSVGIGQISSEVPQNLSASRPQDRQFILSSKKLLLSDSGFYLCAWTLDRGSYEQYFGPGTRLTVT.

The CDR3 DNA reads as TGCGCCAGCAGCTTGGACGGGACAAACAGCGTCGGGGAGCTGTTTTTT. Its translation: CASSLDGTNSVGELFF. This rearrangement joins TRBV5-1 to TRBJ2-2; D possibly corresponds to TRBD1 (6 bases). V was cut by 0 bases and J by 7 bases, with 16 bases left in between. There are 16 residues in the CDR3. CDR1 is SGHRS, CDR2 YFSETQ, per germline.

This clone was counted once. The chain carries TRBV13 and TRBJ2-7; D unclear. There are 11 residues in the CDR3. The germline CDR1 and CDR2 sequences are PRHDT and FYEKMQ (reference sequence). V lost 2 bases and J lost 6, with 5 bases in between. The DNA for the CDR3 is TGTGCCAGCAGCTTATTCTCCGAGCAGTACTTC. This sequence encodes CASSLFSEQYF.

V is TRBV28 and J is TRBJ2-3, with D perhaps matching TRBD1 (5 bases). The V and J ends lost 6 bases and 2 bases respectively, with 12 bases between them. Per the germline V gene, CDR1 is MDHEN and CDR2 is SYDVKM. CDR3 size: 14 residues. CDR3: CASRGQLFTDTQYF. In DNA form, the CDR3 reads TGTGCCAGCAGGGGGCAGTTATTCACAGATACGCAGTATTTT. The variable domain in full, completed from reference TRBV28 and TRBJ2-3, reads DVKVTQSSRYLVKRTGEKVFLECVQDMDHENMFWYRQDPGLGLRLIYFSYDVKMKEKGDIPEGYSVSREKKERFSLILESASTNQTSMYLCASRGQLFTDTQYFGPGTRLTVL.

The chain couples TRBV6-1 to TRBJ2-7; possibly TRBD2 for D (6 bases). The CDR3 consists of 15 residues. Germline CDR1 MNHNS, CDR2 SASEGT. The germline V and J ends were trimmed by 6 bases and 0 bases, with 15 bases remaining between them. The CDR3 spells CASSRFGGSSYEQYF. In DNA, the CDR3 is TGTGCCAGCAGCCGGTTCGGGGGTAGCTCCTACGAGCAGTACTTC.

CDR3 coding DNA: TGTGCCAGCTCACCAAGACAGGGTAATAGAAACACCATATATTTT. Amino acids: CASSPRQGNRNTIYF. The genes are TRBV18 and TRBJ1-3; 7 nucleotides agree with TRBD1. The CDR3 runs to 15 residues. The trim removed 2 bases at V and 5 bases at J, leaving 6 bases unmatched. In germline, CDR1 is KGHSH, CDR2 LQKENI.

The chain employs TRBV11-3 and TRBJ2-7; TRBD2 is a possible D gene (5 bases). The V gene's germline CDR1 is SGHNT and CDR2 YENEEA. This CDR3 comprises 16 residues. Trimming left V 1 base short and J 3 bases short, with 16 bases between. In DNA, the CDR3 is TGTGCCAGCAGCTTAGCGGACGAGGGTGCAAGCTACGAGCAGTACTTC. Translated, it gives CASSLADEGASYEQYF.

The chain couples TRBV5-6 to TRBJ2-1; TRBD2 agrees at 7 bases. CDR1 and CDR2 (germline): SGHDT, YYEEEE. The CDR3 runs to 18 residues. V trimming: 2 bases; J trimming: 3 bases; junction bases outside the gene matches: 14. CDR3 region: CASSFLRLAPFLYNEQFF. The CDR3 nucleotides read TGTGCCAGCAGCTTTCTCCGACTAGCTCCCTTCCTCTACAATGAGCAGTTCTTC.

The chain joins TRBV5-1 to TRBJ2-1; 13 bases align to TRBD2. V dropped 2 bases and J dropped 4; count of bases not matched to a gene: 6. The length of the CDR3 is 17 residues. Germline V gene lookup returns CDR1 SGHRS and CDR2 YFSETQ. This CDR3 reads CASSFGRLAGGYNEQFF. As DNA, the CDR3 is TGCGCCAGCAGCTTCGGAAGACTAGCGGGAGGTTACAATGAGCAGTTCTTC.

This clone has only a few counts. The chain carries TRBV4-2 and TRBJ2-7; a weak D match, TRBD1 (5 bases). There are 17 residues in the CDR3. Germline CDR1 LGHNA, CDR2 YNFKEQ. V gave up 0 bases and J gave up 4 bases, with 19 bases separating them. Here the CDR3 reads CASSQEGRPPVVYEQYF. The CDR3 DNA is TGTGCCAGCAGCCAAGAGGGGCGGCCCCCTGTTGTGTACGAGCAGTACTTC.

The table lists this clone with a few counts. This chain links TRBV25-1 with TRBJ2-3; D is possibly TRBD2 (6 bases). Germline V gene sequence: CDR1 MGHDK, CDR2 SYGVNS. Trimming cost V 5 bases and J 0 bases, with 9 bases left between them. The CDR3 spans 14 residues. The CDR3 protein is CASSIAGSTDTQYF. CDR3 in DNA: TGTGCCAGCAGTATCGCGGGAAGCACAGATACGCAGTATTTT.